What follows is one T cell receptor (beta chain) and its context. The antigen is undetermined. Generated by immunoSEQ multiplex PCR, the TCRdb table keeps only in-frame clones and is missing some. Of tens of thousands of clones listed, 80% to 95% were seen once; the top ten hold around 0.49%. These data belong to a study of graft-versus-host responses after intestinal transplantation. Study-wide context: Recipients underwent multivisceral, liver-intestinal, or isolated intestinal transplants. Every recipient had anti-thymocyte globulin induction and around 3 years of tacrolimus plus steroids.

General observations from the study: When patients had graft-donor T cell macrochimerism, their allografts held high graft-versus-host to host-versus-graft clonal ratios. GvH clones appeared in recipient marrow, some first in ileum or blood.

The CDR3 spans 13 residues. Deletions cut 5 bases from V and 0 bases from J, with 7 bases between. Germline loops: CDR1 GTSNPN, CDR2 SVGIG (reference sequence). The material sequenced was unstimulated CD8+ T cells sorted from spleen or lymph node cells, taken before intestinal transplant. The clonotype was recovered from a human donor who received an intestinal transplant. The chain joins TRBV30 to TRBJ2-2, with D possibly being TRBD1 (5 bases). CDR3 residues: CAWGHTNTGELFF. In DNA form, the CDR3 reads TGTGCCTGGGGACATACGAACACCGGGGAGCTGTTTTTT. Based on the CDR3 plus reference TRBV30 and TRBJ2-2, the full variable domain is SQTIHQWPATLVQPVGSPLSLECTVEGTSNPNLYWYRQAAGRGLQLLFYSVGIGQISSEVPQNLSASRPQDRQFILSSKKLLLSDSGFYLCAWGHTNTGELFFGEGSRLTVL.